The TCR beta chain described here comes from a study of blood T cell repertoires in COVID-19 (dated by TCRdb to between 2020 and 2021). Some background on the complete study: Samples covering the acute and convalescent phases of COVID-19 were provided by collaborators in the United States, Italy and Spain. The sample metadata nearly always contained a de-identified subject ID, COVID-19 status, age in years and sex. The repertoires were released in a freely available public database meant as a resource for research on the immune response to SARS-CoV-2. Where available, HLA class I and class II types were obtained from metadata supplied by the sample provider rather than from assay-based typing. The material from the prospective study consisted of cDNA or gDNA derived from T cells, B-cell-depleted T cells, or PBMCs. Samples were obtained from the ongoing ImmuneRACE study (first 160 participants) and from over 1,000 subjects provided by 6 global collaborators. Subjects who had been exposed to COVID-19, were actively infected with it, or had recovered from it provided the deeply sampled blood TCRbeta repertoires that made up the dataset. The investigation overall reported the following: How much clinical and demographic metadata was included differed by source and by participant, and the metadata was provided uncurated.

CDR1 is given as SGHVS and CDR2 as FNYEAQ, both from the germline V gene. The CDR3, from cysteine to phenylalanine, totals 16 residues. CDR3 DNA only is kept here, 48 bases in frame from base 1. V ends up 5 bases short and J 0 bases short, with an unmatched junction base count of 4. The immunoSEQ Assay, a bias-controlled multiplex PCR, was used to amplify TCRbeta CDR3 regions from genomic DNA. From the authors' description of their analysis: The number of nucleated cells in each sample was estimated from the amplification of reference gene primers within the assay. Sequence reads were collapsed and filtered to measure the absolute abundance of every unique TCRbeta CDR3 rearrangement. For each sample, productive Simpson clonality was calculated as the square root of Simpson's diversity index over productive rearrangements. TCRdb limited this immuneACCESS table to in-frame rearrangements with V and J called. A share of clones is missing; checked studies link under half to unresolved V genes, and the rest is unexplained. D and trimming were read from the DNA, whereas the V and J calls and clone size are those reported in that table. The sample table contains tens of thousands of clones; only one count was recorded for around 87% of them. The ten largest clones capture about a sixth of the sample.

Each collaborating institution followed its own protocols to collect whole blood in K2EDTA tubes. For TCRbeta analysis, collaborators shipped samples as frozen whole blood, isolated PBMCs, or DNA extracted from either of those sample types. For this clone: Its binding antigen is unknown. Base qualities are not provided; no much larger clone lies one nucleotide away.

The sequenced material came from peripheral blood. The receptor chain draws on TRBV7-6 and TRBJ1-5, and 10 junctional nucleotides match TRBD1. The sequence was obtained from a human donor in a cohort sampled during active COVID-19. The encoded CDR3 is CASSPGDRGSNQPQHF. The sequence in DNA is TGTGCCAGCAGCCCAGGGGACAGGGGTAGCAATCAGCCCCAGCATTTT.